The next 12 T cell receptor beta chains were all read from a single sample in a study of PD-L1 blockade in urothelial cancer. The protocol was immunoSEQ multiplex PCR, while the TCRdb copy is restricted to in-frame clones and leaves out a portion. The table lists 100,000 to 150,000 clones, roughly 88% of them singletons, with 2% to 2.5% in the top ten. The time point was: peripheral blood 6 weeks after treatment start. The sample in question was PBMCs, obtained around atezolizumab (anti-PD-L1) treatment. Source of these receptors: a man in his forties or fifties with urothelial cancer.

The rearrangement joins TRBV9 to TRBJ2-7, with 10 bases matching TRBD2. V lost 4 bases and J lost 1; bases outside the gene matches: 5. This CDR3 has 15 residues. Per germline, CDR1 SGDLS and CDR2 YYNGEE. The DNA for the CDR3 is TGTGCCAGCAGCCCGACTAGCGGGTTGTCCTACGAGCAGTACTTC. It translates to CASSPTSGLSYEQYF.

As to this clone: Additional DNA sequences in this sample encode the identical CDR3. The CDR3 loop reads CASSTTLNTEAFF. The CDR3 coding sequence is TGCGCCAGCAGCACCACACTGAACACTGAAGCTTTCTTT. The V gene is TRBV5-1, the J gene TRBJ1-1; D unresolved. Germline V gives CDR1 SGHRS, CDR2 YFSETQ. The CDR3 is 13 amino acids. V was cut by 4 bases and J by 0 bases, with 7 bases left in between.

The chain links TRBV25-1 to TRBJ2-2, with a weak D call TRBD2 (6 bases). Germline V gives CDR1 MGHDK, CDR2 SYGVNS. The V end was cut by 1 base, the J end by 3 bases, with 12 bases between. The CDR3 covers 16 residues. In DNA form, the CDR3 reads TGTGCCAGCAGTGAATCCCGCGGGACCGACACCGGGGAGCTGTTTTTT. This translates into CASSESRGTDTGELFF.

CDR3 sequence: CASSSPPGQGDWNTQYF. CDR3 in DNA: TGTGCCAGCAGCTCACCCCCGGGACAGGGGGATTGGAATACGCAGTATTTT. The chain has TRBV5-4 and TRBJ2-3; TRBD1 matches 11 bases. The CDR3 is made up of 17 amino acids. V shed 3 bases, J shed 7 bases, and the junction held 13 bases outside the gene matches. Germline V CDR1 and CDR2: SGHNT, YYREEE (reference sequence).

The chain has TRBV5-4 and TRBJ2-6; 12 bases map to TRBD2. V dropped 4 bases and J dropped 4; count of bases not matched to a gene: 12. This CDR3 contains 19 residues. CDR1 and CDR2 from the germline V gene are SGHNT and YYREEE (reference sequence). CDR3 nucleotides: TGTGCCAGCAGCCCCGGGACTAGCGGGTGGACCGGGGGGGCCAACGTCCTGACTTTC. Its translation: CASSPGTSGWTGGANVLTF.

V is TRBV30 and J is TRBJ1-2; a possible D gene is TRBD1 (6 bases). The V gene's germline CDR1 is GTSNPN and CDR2 SVGIG (reference sequence). This CDR3 is built from 14 residues. The germline V and J ends were trimmed by 4 bases and 0 bases, with 12 bases remaining between them. CDR3 sequence reads: CAWITGRANYGYTF. CDR3 nucleotide sequence: TGTGCCTGGATTACAGGGAGAGCTAACTATGGCTACACCTTC.

The CDR3 here is CSALAGGIYNEQFF. CDR3 bases: TGCAGCGCCCTAGCGGGAGGTATCTACAATGAGCAGTTCTTC. The chain employs TRBV29-1 and TRBJ2-1; TRBD2 matches at 11 bases. The V gene's germline CDR1 is SQVTM and CDR2 ANQGSEA. J lost 3 bases, V lost 7 bases, and 5 bases had no gene match. This CDR3 contains 14 residues.

In this sample, this clone turned up a few times. In nucleotides, the CDR3 is TGTGCCAGCAGTTTATTATTGGCGGCGGGAGCGTTTTATGGCACCGGGGAGCTGTTTTTT. Amino acids: CASSLLLAAGAFYGTGELFF. The chain couples TRBV28 to TRBJ2-2; 7 nucleotides align to TRBD2. The J segment lost 4 bases and the V segment lost 1 base, leaving 18 bases of the junction unmatched. CDR3 length: 20 amino acids. Germline values: CDR1 MDHEN, CDR2 SYDVKM. The full variable domain, rest sourced from reference TRBV28 and TRBJ2-2, is DVKVTQSSRYLVKRTGEKVFLECVQDMDHENMFWYRQDPGLGLRLIYFSYDVKMKEKGDIPEGYSVSREKKERFSLILESASTNQTSMYLCASSLLLAAGAFYGTGELFFGEGSRLTVL.

This rearrangement joins TRBV19 to TRBJ2-1; 10 bases match TRBD1. V dropped 7 bases and J dropped 4; count of bases not matched to a gene: 10. CDR1 and CDR2 from the germline V gene are LNHDA and SQIVND (reference sequence). The CDR3 contains 16 residues. The CDR3 DNA reads TGTGCCAGTAAAGCCGGGACAGGGGACCTATACAATGAGCAGTTCTTC. Its translation: CASKAGTGDLYNEQFF.

This chain joins TRBV11-2 and TRBJ2-7, with unresolved D. Trimming pared 1 base from V and 6 bases from J, leaving 10 bases between. Germline V lookup: CDR1 SGHAT, CDR2 FQNNGV. The CDR3 length is 13 residues. This CDR3 is CASSLASSAEQYF. In DNA, the CDR3 is TGTGCCAGCAGCTTAGCTTCCAGCGCCGAGCAGTACTTC. The entire variable domain, with the rest obtained from reference TRBV11-2 and TRBJ2-7, is as follows: EAGVAQSPRYKIIEKRQSVAFWCNPISGHATLYWYQQILGQGPKLLIQFQNNGVVDDSQLPKDRFSAERLKGVDSTLKIQPAKLEDSAVYLCASSLASSAEQYFGPGTRLTVT.

This clone turned up a few times. V gene TRBV2 combines with J gene TRBJ2-5; 7 bases match TRBD2. With 3 bases clipped from V and 6 bases from J, the junction kept 7 bases outside the gene matches. This CDR3 spans 14 amino acids. Germline V gene data show CDR1 as SNHLY and CDR2 as FYNNEI. The CDR3 DNA reads as TGTGCCAGCAGTGACCGAAGCGGGATGAAGACCCAGTACTTC. It encodes CASSDRSGMKTQYF.

The chain recombines TRBV18 with TRBJ1-2, with D possibly being TRBD1 (6 bases). The V end lost 1 base, the J end lost 2 bases, and 11 bases lay between the germline ends. CDR1 KGHSH and CDR2 LQKENI come from the germline V gene. This CDR3 is built from 15 residues. The CDR3 is CASSPLEGDNYGYTF. The DNA of the CDR3 is TGTGCCAGCTCACCACTAGAGGGGGACAACTATGGCTACACCTTC. The variable domain in full, completed from reference TRBV18 and TRBJ1-2, reads NAGVMQNPRHLVRRRGQEARLRCSPMKGHSHVYWYRQLPEEGLKFMVYLQKENIIDESGMPKERFSAEFPKEGPSILRIQQVVRGDSAAYFCASSPLEGDNYGYTFGSGTRLTVV.